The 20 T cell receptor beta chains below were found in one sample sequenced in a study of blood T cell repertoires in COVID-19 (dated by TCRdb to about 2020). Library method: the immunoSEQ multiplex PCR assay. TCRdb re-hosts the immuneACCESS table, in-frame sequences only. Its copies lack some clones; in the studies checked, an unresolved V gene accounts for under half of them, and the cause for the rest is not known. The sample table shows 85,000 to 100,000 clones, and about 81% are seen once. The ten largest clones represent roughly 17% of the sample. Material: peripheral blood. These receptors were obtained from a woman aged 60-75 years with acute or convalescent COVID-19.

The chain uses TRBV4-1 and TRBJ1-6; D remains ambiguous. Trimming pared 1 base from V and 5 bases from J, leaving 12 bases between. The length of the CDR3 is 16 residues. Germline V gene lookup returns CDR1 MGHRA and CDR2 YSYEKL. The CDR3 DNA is TGCGCCAGCAGCCAAGTCCAGGTTGATAATAATTCACCCCTCCACTTT. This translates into CASSQVQVDNNSPLHF.

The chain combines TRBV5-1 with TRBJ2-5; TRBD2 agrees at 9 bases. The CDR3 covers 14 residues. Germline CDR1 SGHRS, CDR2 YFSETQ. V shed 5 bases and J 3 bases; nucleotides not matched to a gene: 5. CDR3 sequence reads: CASRGRTSEETQYF. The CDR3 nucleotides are TGCGCCAGCAGGGGGAGGACTAGCGAAGAGACCCAGTACTTC.

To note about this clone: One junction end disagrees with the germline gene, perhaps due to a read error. The CDR3 region has the DNA TGTGCCAGCTCACCAACGGACAGGAACCCTGAAGCTTTCTTT. It yields the protein CASSPTDRNPEAFF. The chain joins TRBV18 to TRBJ1-1, with 7 bases fitting TRBD1. The CDR3 runs 14 residues. CDR1 is KGHSH, CDR2 LQKENI, per germline.

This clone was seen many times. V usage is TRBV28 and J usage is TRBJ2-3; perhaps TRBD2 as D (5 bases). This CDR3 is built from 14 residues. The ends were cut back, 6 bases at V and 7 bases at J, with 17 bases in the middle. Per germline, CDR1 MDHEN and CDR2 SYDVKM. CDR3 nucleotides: TGTGCCAGCAGCTCCGGGAAGGGCGTATATACGCAGTATTTT. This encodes CASSSGKGVYTQYF.

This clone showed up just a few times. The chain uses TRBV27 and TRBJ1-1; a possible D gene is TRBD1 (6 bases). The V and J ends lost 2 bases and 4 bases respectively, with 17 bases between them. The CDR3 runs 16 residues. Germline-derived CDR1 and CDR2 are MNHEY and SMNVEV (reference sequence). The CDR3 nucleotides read TGTGCCAGCAGTTTACTGGGGGCACAGGGCTCCACTGAAGCTTTCTTT. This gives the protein CASSLLGAQGSTEAFF.

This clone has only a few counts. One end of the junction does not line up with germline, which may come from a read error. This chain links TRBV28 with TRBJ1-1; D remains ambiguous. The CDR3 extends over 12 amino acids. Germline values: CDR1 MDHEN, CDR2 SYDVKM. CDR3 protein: CASSLTQEGLVF. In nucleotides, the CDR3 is TGTGCCAGCAGTTTAACGCAAGAGGGCCTCGTCTTT.

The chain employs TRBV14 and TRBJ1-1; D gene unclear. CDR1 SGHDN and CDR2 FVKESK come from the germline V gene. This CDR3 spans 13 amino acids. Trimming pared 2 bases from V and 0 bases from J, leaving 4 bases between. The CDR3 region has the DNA TGTGCCAGCAGCCAACAGGTGAACACTGAAGCTTTCTTT. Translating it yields CASSQQVNTEAFF. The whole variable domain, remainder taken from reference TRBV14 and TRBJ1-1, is EAGVTQFPSHSVIEKGQTVTLRCDPISGHDNLYWYRRVMGKEIKFLLHFVKESKQDESGMPNNRFLAERTGGTYSTLKVQPAELEDSGVYFCASSQQVNTEAFFGQGTRLTVV.

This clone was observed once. The CDR3: CASSFGRLSAFF. The CDR3 nucleotides read TGTGCCAGCAGTTTTGGCAGGCTTTCAGCTTTCTTT. J is TRBJ1-1 and V is TRBV12-3 or TRBV12-4; no firm D call. Trimming shortened V by 3 bases and J by 10 bases, and 12 bases separated the two germline ends. This CDR3 is 12 amino acids long.

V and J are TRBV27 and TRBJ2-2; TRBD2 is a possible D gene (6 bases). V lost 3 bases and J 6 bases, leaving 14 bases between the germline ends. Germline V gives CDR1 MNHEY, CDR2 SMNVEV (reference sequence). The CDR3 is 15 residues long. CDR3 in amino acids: CASSFTGLAPGELFF. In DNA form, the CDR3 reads TGTGCCAGCAGTTTCACGGGACTGGCCCCCGGGGAGCTGTTTTTT.

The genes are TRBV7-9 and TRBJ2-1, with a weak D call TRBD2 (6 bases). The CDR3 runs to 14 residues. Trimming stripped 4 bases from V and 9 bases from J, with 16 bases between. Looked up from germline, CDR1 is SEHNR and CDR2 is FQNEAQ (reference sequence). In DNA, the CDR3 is TGTGCCAGCAGCTATAGCGGACTTCATGGTGAGCAGTTCTTC. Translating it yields CASSYSGLHGEQFF.

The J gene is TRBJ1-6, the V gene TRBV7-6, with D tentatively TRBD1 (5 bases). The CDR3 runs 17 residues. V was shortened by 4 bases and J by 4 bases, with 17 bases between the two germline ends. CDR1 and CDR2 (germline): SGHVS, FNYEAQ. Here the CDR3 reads CASSSRQRGYYNSPLHF. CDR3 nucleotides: TGTGCCAGCAGCTCACGACAGCGAGGATATTATAATTCACCCCTCCACTTT.

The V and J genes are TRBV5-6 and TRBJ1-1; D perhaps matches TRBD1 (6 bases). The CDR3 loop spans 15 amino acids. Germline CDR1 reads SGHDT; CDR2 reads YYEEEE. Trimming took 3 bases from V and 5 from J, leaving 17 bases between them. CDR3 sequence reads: CASSYDRTSDTEAFF. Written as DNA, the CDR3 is TGTGCCAGCAGCTATGACAGGACCTCGGATACTGAAGCTTTCTTT.

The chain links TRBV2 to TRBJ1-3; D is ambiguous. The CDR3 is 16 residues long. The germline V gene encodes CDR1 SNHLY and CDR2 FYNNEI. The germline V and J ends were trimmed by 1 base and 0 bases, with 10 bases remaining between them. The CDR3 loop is CASSEEPLLSGNTIYF. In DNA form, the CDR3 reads TGTGCCAGCAGTGAAGAGCCACTCCTCTCTGGAAACACCATATATTTT. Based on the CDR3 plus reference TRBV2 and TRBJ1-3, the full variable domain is EPEVTQTPSHQVTQMGQEVILRCVPISNHLYFYWYRQILGQKVEFLVSFYNNEISEKSEIFDDQFSVERPDGSNFTLKIRSTKLEDSAMYFCASSEEPLLSGNTIYFGEGSWLTVV.

The CDR3 DNA is TGTGCCAGCAGCTTTTTGGCCTTCCAAGAGACCCAGTACTTC. Its protein product is CASSFLAFQETQYF. The J gene is TRBJ2-5, the V gene TRBV5-5, with unresolved D. The CDR3 has 14 amino acids. Trimming left V 2 bases short and J 1 base short, with 9 bases between. CDR1 and CDR2 from the germline V gene are SGHKS and YYEKEE (reference sequence).

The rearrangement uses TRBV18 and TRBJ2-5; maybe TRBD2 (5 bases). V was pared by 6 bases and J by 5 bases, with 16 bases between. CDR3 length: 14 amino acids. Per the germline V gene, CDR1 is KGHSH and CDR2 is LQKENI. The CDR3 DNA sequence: TGTGCCAGCTCTCGCCGACCGGGCGGGGAGACCCAGTACTTC. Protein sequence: CASSRRPGGETQYF.

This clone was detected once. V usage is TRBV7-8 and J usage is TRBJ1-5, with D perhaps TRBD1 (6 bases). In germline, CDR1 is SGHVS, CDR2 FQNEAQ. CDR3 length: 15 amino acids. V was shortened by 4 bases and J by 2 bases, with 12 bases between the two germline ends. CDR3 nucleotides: TGTGCCAGCAGCTCCGGGGGGGCCGGCAATCAGCCCCAGCATTTT. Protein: CASSSGGAGNQPQHF.

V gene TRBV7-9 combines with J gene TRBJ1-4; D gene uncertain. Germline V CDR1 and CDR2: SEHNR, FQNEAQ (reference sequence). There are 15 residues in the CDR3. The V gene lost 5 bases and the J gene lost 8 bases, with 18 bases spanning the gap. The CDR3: CASSLDMSWREKLFF. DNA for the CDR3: TGTGCCAGCAGCCTCGACATGAGTTGGAGGGAAAAACTGTTTTTT.

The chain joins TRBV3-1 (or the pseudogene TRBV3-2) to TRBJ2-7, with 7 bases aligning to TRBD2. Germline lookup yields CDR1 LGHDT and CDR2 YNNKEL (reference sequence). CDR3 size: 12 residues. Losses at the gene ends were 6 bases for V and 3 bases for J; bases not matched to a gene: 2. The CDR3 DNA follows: TGTGCCAGCAGTGGGGGGGGCTACGAGCAGTACTTC. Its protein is CASSGGGYEQYF.

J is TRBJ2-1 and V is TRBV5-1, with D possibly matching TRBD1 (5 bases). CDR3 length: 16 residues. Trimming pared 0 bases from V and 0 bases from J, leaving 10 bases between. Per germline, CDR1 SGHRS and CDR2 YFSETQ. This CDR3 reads CASSLGGSSSYNEQFF. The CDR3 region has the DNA TGCGCCAGCAGCTTGGGGGGCTCAAGCTCCTACAATGAGCAGTTCTTC.

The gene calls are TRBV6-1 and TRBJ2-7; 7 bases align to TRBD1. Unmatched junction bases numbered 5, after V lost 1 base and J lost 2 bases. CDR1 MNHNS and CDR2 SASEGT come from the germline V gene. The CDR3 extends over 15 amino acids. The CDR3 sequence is CASSEGRTGTYEQYF. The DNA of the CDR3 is TGTGCCAGCAGTGAAGGTAGGACAGGAACCTACGAGCAGTACTTC.